These 26 T cell receptor beta chains came from one sample sequenced in a study of T cells in tumors after PD-1 blockade. Sequencing was performed with immunoSEQ multiplex PCR; in TCRdb, only in-frame clones are kept and a portion is missing. This sample has some 8,200 clones, with 62% found just once. Time point: second of two post-therapy site-matched biopsies roughly eight weeks apart. This material consisted of tumor tissue, taken after anti-PD-1 treatment. The receptors come from a human donor with basal cell carcinoma.

The sample holds a few counts of this clone. The rearrangement joins TRBV19 to TRBJ2-2, with D possibly TRBD1 on 6 matching bases. The CDR3 runs 14 residues. Germline V CDR1 and CDR2: LNHDA, SQIVND (reference sequence). The ends were cut back, 5 bases at V and 2 bases at J, with 9 bases in the middle. In DNA, the CDR3 is TGTGCCAGTAGTTGGGGACAAAACACCGGGGAGCTGTTTTTT. As protein: CASSWGQNTGELFF.

The V gene is TRBV27, the J gene TRBJ2-1, with D perhaps TRBD1 (5 bases). Germline CDR1 reads MNHEY; CDR2 reads SMNVEV (reference sequence). The CDR3 has 18 amino acids. Trimming took off 4 bases at V and 2 bases at J, with 21 bases between the two ends. CDR3 in DNA: TGTGCCAGCAGTTCCCGTCGCACAGGATTTTTAACCTACAATGAGCAGTTCTTC. Protein sequence: CASSSRRTGFLTYNEQFF.

The chain carries TRBV2 and TRBJ2-4; unclear D gene. CDR1 is SNHLY and CDR2 is FYNNEI in the germline V gene. The CDR3 spans 16 residues. V gave up 2 bases and J gave up 0 bases, with 11 bases separating them. DNA of the CDR3: TGTGCCAGCAGTGAAAAAGGTACTCTAGCCAAAAACATTCAGTACTTC. Its protein product is CASSEKGTLAKNIQYF.

This clone appeared a single time. This chain connects TRBV18 to TRBJ2-7; D is perhaps TRBD1 (6 bases). CDR3 size: 15 residues. V gave up 0 bases and J gave up 3 bases, with 12 bases separating them. Germline CDR1 reads KGHSH; CDR2 reads LQKENI. This CDR3 is CASSPPGQRYYEQYF. CDR3 bases: TGTGCCAGCTCACCACCCGGACAGAGGTACTACGAGCAGTACTTC.

CDR3 region: CASSSFGQDYGYTF. The CDR3 DNA reads TGTGCCAGCAGCTCCTTCGGACAGGACTATGGCTACACCTTC. The chain links TRBV7-9 to TRBJ1-2, with 7 bases identical to TRBD1. Per the germline V gene, CDR1 is SEHNR and CDR2 is FQNEAQ (reference sequence). V was clipped by 4 bases and J by 3 bases; unmatched bases: 5. There are 14 residues in the CDR3.

About this clone itself: Being one base from a much bigger clone, this may be a read error. The sample contains more than one DNA sequence encoding this CDR3. The CDR3 DNA is TGCGCCAGCAGTTTATCGCGGGCCGAACAGCCCCAGCATTTT. Its protein is CASSLSRAEQPQHF. The V and J genes are TRBV27 and TRBJ1-5, with D unresolved. CDR1 MNHEY and CDR2 SMNVEV come from the germline V gene (reference sequence). The CDR3 has 14 residues.

In its sample, this clone was seen a few times. This rearrangement joins TRBV5-4 to TRBJ2-6; no clear D gene. The ends were cut back, 1 base at V and 0 bases at J, with 5 bases in the middle. Germline V lookup: CDR1 SGHNT, CDR2 YYREEE (reference sequence). The CDR3 has 15 residues. Here the CDR3 DNA reads TGTGCCAGCAGCTTGACAGCCTCTGGGGCCAACGTCCTGACTTTC. Amino acid sequence: CASSLTASGANVLTF.

V usage is TRBV5-5 and J usage is TRBJ2-1, with TRBD2 identical over 9 bases. Germline V gives CDR1 SGHKS, CDR2 YYEKEE (reference sequence). With V trimmed by 7 bases and J by 7 bases, 12 bases remained unmatched. The CDR3 extends over 15 amino acids. The CDR3 sequence is CASARGSGGPNEQFF. CDR3 nucleotide sequence: TGTGCCAGCGCCCGAGGGAGCGGGGGGCCAAATGAGCAGTTCTTC.

The CDR3, as DNA: TGTGCCAGTAGTATAGGCCCAGGACTAGAGCAGTACTTC. Protein: CASSIGPGLEQYF. The chain has TRBV19 and TRBJ2-7, with D perhaps matching TRBD2 (6 bases). Germline-derived CDR1 and CDR2 are LNHDA and SQIVND (reference sequence). V lost 1 base to trimming and J lost 7 bases, with 11 bases between them. CDR3 size: 13 residues.

The gene calls are TRBV14 and TRBJ1-5; weak D call: TRBD1 (5 bases). V was pared by 1 base and J by 7 bases, with 17 bases between. Per germline, CDR1 SGHDN and CDR2 FVKESK. CDR3 length equals 16 residues. CDR3 sequence: CASSQVPRGGGQPQHF. CDR3 DNA sequence: TGTGCCAGCAGCCAAGTCCCGCGGGGGGGAGGCCAGCCCCAGCATTTT.

V is TRBV5-6 and J is TRBJ2-7; D call uncertain. The V and J ends lost 0 bases and 3 bases respectively, with 10 bases between them. The CDR3 runs to 14 residues. Germline-derived CDR1 and CDR2 are SGHDT and YYEEEE. This CDR3 reads CASSLATLLYEQYF. DNA of the CDR3: TGTGCCAGCAGCTTGGCCACACTTCTCTACGAGCAGTACTTC.

CDR3 nucleotides: TGTGCCAGCAGCTTAGAGCGCAGGGGGCGAGTGATGAACACTGAAGCTTTCTTT. Its translation is CASSLERRGRVMNTEAFF. The chain is built from TRBV7-8 and TRBJ1-1; 8 bases fit TRBD1. The CDR3 has 18 residues. Germline CDR1 is SGHVS and CDR2 is FQNEAQ. The V and J ends lost 1 base and 0 bases, in that order; junction bases with no gene match: 10. Filled out from reference TRBV7-8 and TRBJ1-1, the complete variable domain reads GAGVSQSPRYKVAKRGQDVALRCDPISGHVSLFWYQQALGQGPEFLTYFQNEAQLDKSGLPSDRFFAERPEGSVSTLKIQRTQQEDSAVYLCASSLERRGRVMNTEAFFGQGTRLTVV.

This chain's CDR3 is CASSERTGYNEQFF. CDR3 in DNA: TGTGCCAGCAGTGAGCGGACAGGTTACAATGAGCAGTTCTTC. The rearrangement uses TRBV6-1 and TRBJ2-1; 7 bases align to TRBD1. The CDR3 consists of 14 residues. Germline CDR1 MNHNS, CDR2 SASEGT. Unmatched junction bases numbered 3, after V lost 3 bases and J lost 4 bases.

This clone was seen just once. V usage is TRBV4-1 and J usage is TRBJ2-5, with TRBD1 matching over 9 bases. Trimming cost V 3 bases and J 5 bases; bases outside gene matches: 19. Germline V gene lookup returns CDR1 MGHRA and CDR2 YSYEKL. This CDR3 is 19 amino acids long. The CDR3 bases are TGCGCCAGCAGCCAGGATACACTACAGAGGGACAGGGTGGCGGAGACCCAGTACTTC. Translated: CASSQDTLQRDRVAETQYF.

V is TRBV2 and J is TRBJ2-3; D could derive from TRBD1 or TRBD2 (6 bases each). Trimming cost V 6 bases and J 2 bases, with 15 bases left between them. Germline CDR1 and CDR2: SNHLY and FYNNEI. CDR3 size: 15 residues. The CDR3 DNA follows: TGTGCCAGCAGCTCTTCGAGGGGGGACACAGATACGCAGTATTTT. Its protein product is CASSSSRGDTDTQYF.

The V call is TRBV29-1, the J call TRBJ2-7, with unresolved D. The CDR3 has 13 residues. In germline, CDR1 is SQVTM, CDR2 ANQGSEA. Between the trimmed V and J ends, which lost 6 bases and 4 bases, there was a span of 16 bases. The CDR3 DNA sequence: TGCAGCGTCCAGCCAGGTTTTAGTTACGAGCAGTACTTC. Translation gives CSVQPGFSYEQYF.

The rearrangement joins TRBV19 to TRBJ2-1; 9 bases match TRBD2. V trimming: 6 bases; J trimming: 0 bases; junction bases outside the gene matches: 9. Per germline, CDR1 LNHDA and CDR2 SQIVND (reference sequence). There are 17 residues in the CDR3. CDR3 in amino acids: CASSLTSGLNSYNEQFF. The CDR3 coding sequence is TGTGCCAGTAGCCTGACTAGCGGACTTAACTCCTACAATGAGCAGTTCTTC.

This clone is medium-sized within its sample. The CDR3 spells CASSVGGTPYGYTF. CDR3 DNA: TGTGCCAGCAGCGTAGGGGGGACCCCTTATGGCTACACCTTC. The chain carries TRBV9 and TRBJ1-2; D possibly corresponds to TRBD1 (5 bases). CDR1 and CDR2 (germline): SGDLS, YYNGEE. Between the trimmed V and J ends, which lost 0 bases and 5 bases, there was a span of 11 bases. The CDR3 is 14 residues long.

This chain joins TRBV7-2 and TRBJ1-1; 11 bases agree with TRBD1. Losses at the gene ends were 4 bases for V and 1 base for J; bases not matched to a gene: 11. Germline-derived CDR1 and CDR2 are SGHTA and FQGNSA. There are 18 residues in the CDR3. CDR3 residues: CASSSPGTGGLSNTEAFF. The CDR3 nucleotides read TGTGCCAGCAGCTCTCCCGGGACAGGGGGGCTTTCGAACACTGAAGCTTTCTTT.

The chain combines TRBV2 with TRBJ2-5, with D unclear. CDR3 length equals 12 residues. The germline V gene encodes CDR1 SNHLY and CDR2 FYNNEI. V was clipped by 5 bases and J by 2 bases, with 6 bases between them. The chain's CDR3 is CASSFNQETQYF. The DNA for the CDR3 is TGTGCCAGCAGTTTTAATCAAGAGACCCAGTACTTC.

There are a few counts of this clone. Other DNA sequences in the sample encode the same CDR3. The chain couples TRBV5-1 to TRBJ2-4; 7 bases are shared with TRBD1. Germline loops: CDR1 SGHRS, CDR2 YFSETQ. V lost 3 bases to trimming and J lost 0 bases; unmatched junction nucleotides: 6. The CDR3 is 16 residues long. The CDR3 is CASSWGQTLAKNIQYF. CDR3 DNA sequence: TGCGCCAGCAGCTGGGGACAGACTCTAGCCAAAAACATTCAGTACTTC. Supplemented by reference TRBV5-1 and TRBJ2-4, the full variable domain reads KAGVTQTPRYLIKTRGQQVTLSCSPISGHRSVSWYQQTPGQGLQFLFEYFSETQRNKGNFPGRFSGRQFSNSRSEMNVSTLELGDSALYLCASSWGQTLAKNIQYFGAGTRLSVL.

The V gene is TRBV4-1, the J gene TRBJ2-5; 7 bases agree with TRBD2. Germline CDR1 is MGHRA and CDR2 is YSYEKL. The junction had 10 bases not matched to a gene; V was cut back by 4 bases and J by 2 bases. The CDR3 runs 16 residues. The CDR3 loop is CASSLRFGGGQETQYF. The DNA of the CDR3 is TGCGCCAGCAGCCTGAGGTTTGGGGGGGGTCAAGAGACCCAGTACTTC.

The V and J genes are TRBV5-1 and TRBJ2-5; the D gene is possibly TRBD2 (5 bases). Germline V gene lookup returns CDR1 SGHRS and CDR2 YFSETQ. The CDR3 sequence is 15 residues long. The V gene lost 4 bases and the J gene lost 3 bases, with 16 bases spanning the gap. The chain's CDR3 is CASSHTSERKETQYF. CDR3 DNA: TGCGCCAGCAGCCACACTAGTGAACGAAAAGAGACCCAGTACTTC. Variable domain in full (rest from reference TRBV5-1 and TRBJ2-5): KAGVTQTPRYLIKTRGQQVTLSCSPISGHRSVSWYQQTPGQGLQFLFEYFSETQRNKGNFPGRFSGRQFSNSRSEMNVSTLELGDSALYLCASSHTSERKETQYFGPGTRLLVL.

The chain joins TRBV28 to TRBJ1-5; the D is unclear. CDR1 is MDHEN, CDR2 SYDVKM, per germline. Trimming took off 1 base at V and 6 bases at J, with 7 bases between the two ends. This CDR3 spans 13 amino acids. CDR3 amino acids: CASSLLSGQPQHF. As DNA, the CDR3 is TGTGCCAGCAGTTTATTATCAGGTCAGCCCCAGCATTTT.

The rearrangement joins TRBV20-1 to TRBJ1-1; a possible D gene is TRBD1 (6 bases). Trimming pared 3 bases from V and 4 bases from J, leaving 15 bases between. CDR3 size: 14 residues. Germline lookup yields CDR1 DFQATT and CDR2 SNEGSKA (reference sequence). CDR3 loop: CSASSGARVTEAFF. The DNA of the CDR3 is TGCAGTGCTAGTTCGGGGGCGCGGGTCACTGAAGCTTTCTTT.

This rearrangement joins TRBV10-3 to TRBJ2-1, with 8 bases lining up with TRBD1. CDR1 ENHRY and CDR2 SYGVKD come from the germline V gene. The CDR3 extends over 14 amino acids. V shed 3 bases and J 8 bases; nucleotides not matched to a gene: 6. In DNA, the CDR3 is TGTGCCATCAGTGAAGCCAGGGGGCGGGATGAGCAGTTCTTC. It translates to CAISEARGRDEQFF.